These 14 T cell receptor beta chains originate from one sample sequenced in a study of Ad26.COV2.S vaccination and SARS-CoV-2 variants. Using immunoSEQ multiplex PCR, the repertoire was profiled, and TCRdb retains in-frame clones only, with some absent. The data hold some 500,000 clones, with approximately 92% observed a single time. The treatment denotes: some 19 received Ad26.COV2.S at low or high dose, single or two shots; several received placebo; per-sample allocation not given. It was on day 63 after the first vaccine or placebo injection that samples were taken. The material was peripheral blood, obtained in a trial of Ad26.COV2.S vaccine versus placebo. The receptor source for this set is a person aged 18-65 years who received the Ad26.COV2.S COVID-19 vaccine or a placebo.

The rearrangement uses TRBV28 and TRBJ2-5; D perhaps matches TRBD1 (6 bases). The CDR3 sequence is 14 residues long. Trimming left V 3 bases short and J 1 base short, with 9 bases between. In germline, CDR1 is MDHEN, CDR2 SYDVKM. For the CDR3, the DNA is TGTGCCAGCAGTTTCTCGGACAGCCAAGAGACCCAGTACTTC. It specifies CASSFSDSQETQYF. Together with reference TRBV28 and TRBJ2-5, the CDR3 gives the full variable domain: DVKVTQSSRYLVKRTGEKVFLECVQDMDHENMFWYRQDPGLGLRLIYFSYDVKMKEKGDIPEGYSVSREKKERFSLILESASTNQTSMYLCASSFSDSQETQYFGPGTRLLVL.

This chain uses TRBV7-6 with TRBJ2-4; 8 nucleotides line up with TRBD1. Looked up from germline, CDR1 is SGHVS and CDR2 is FNYEAQ. The CDR3 spans 13 residues. The J segment lost 9 bases and the V segment lost 6 bases, leaving 7 bases of the junction unmatched. The CDR3 bases are TGTGCCAGCAGTCAAGGGACAGGTACCATTCAGTACTTC. It specifies CASSQGTGTIQYF.

This rearrangement joins TRBV18 to TRBJ2-3; tentatively, D is TRBD1 (5 bases). Germline CDR1 KGHSH, CDR2 LQKENI. Trimming cost V 4 bases and J 0 bases, with 14 bases left between them. The length of the CDR3 is 16 residues. The CDR3 loop is CASSRLRGTSTDTQYF. CDR3 DNA sequence: TGTGCCAGCTCACGGTTAAGGGGTACTAGCACAGATACGCAGTATTTT.

As concerns this clone: The same CDR3 can be traced to other DNA sequences in this sample. This chain connects TRBV5-1 to TRBJ1-6; D gene ambiguous. The CDR3 covers 13 residues. V was clipped by 3 bases and J by 6 bases, with 7 bases between them. Germline V gives CDR1 SGHRS, CDR2 YFSETQ. The CDR3 is CASSSEVNSPLHF. The CDR3 region has the DNA TGCGCCAGCAGCTCTGAGGTTAATTCACCCCTCCACTTT.

This clone was observed a single time. The chain links TRBV5-1 to TRBJ1-1; D uncertain. Trimming took 2 bases from V and 1 from J, leaving 12 bases between them. The CDR3 sequence is 15 residues long. The germline gives CDR1 SGHRS, CDR2 YFSETQ. In DNA, the CDR3 is TGCGCCAGCAGCTTCCGGGGAACTAGGAACACTGAAGCTTTCTTT. This encodes CASSFRGTRNTEAFF.

This sequence joins TRBV6-2 or TRBV6-3 and TRBJ1-2; possible D gene TRBD1, 5 bases. Trimming cost V 5 bases and J 2 bases, with 9 bases left between them. The germline V gene has CDR1 MNHEY and CDR2 SVGEGT. The CDR3 is 13 residues long. CDR3 in DNA: TGTGCCAGCAGTCAGGCAGGGAACTATGGCTACACCTTC. Encoded protein: CASSQAGNYGYTF.

The rearrangement links TRBV11-3 to TRBJ2-5; 8 nucleotides align to TRBD2. Germline CDR1 reads SGHNT; CDR2 reads YENEEA. V dropped 5 bases and J dropped 5; count of bases not matched to a gene: 19. This CDR3 has 18 residues. The CDR3 DNA follows: TGTGCCAGCAGCCCAGGGGTATCGGCGGGAGGTGCGTGGGAGACCCAGTACTTC. It codes for CASSPGVSAGGAWETQYF.

The chain links TRBV4-1 to TRBJ2-1, with TRBD2 matching over 9 bases. Looked up from germline, CDR1 is MGHRA and CDR2 is YSYEKL. Losses at the gene ends were 6 bases for V and 6 bases for J; bases not matched to a gene: 3. The CDR3 runs to 13 residues. The CDR3 region is CASRGLARNEQFF. CDR3 DNA sequence: TGCGCCAGCAGAGGACTAGCGCGCAATGAGCAGTTCTTC.

This clone was detected a few times. This sequence joins TRBV11-3 and TRBJ2-7; D is possibly TRBD1 (6 bases). Germline V CDR1 and CDR2: SGHNT, YENEEA. The CDR3 covers 12 residues. With 6 bases removed from V and 5 bases from J, the gap between germline ends came to 11 bases. CDR3 nucleotides: TGTGCCAGCAGTATCAGGGGTGACGAGCAGTACTTC. Protein product: CASSIRGDEQYF.

In the case of this clone: Compared with germline, one end of the junction differs, possibly owing to a read error. The chain uses TRBV6-1 and TRBJ2-1, with D tentatively TRBD1 (5 bases). CDR3 size: 15 residues. Germline CDR1 reads MNHNS; CDR2 reads SASEGT. The DNA for the CDR3 is TGTGCCAGCAGGGAAGGACACGGGCTACACAATGAGCAGTTCTTC. Its protein product is CASREGHGLHNEQFF.

CDR3: CASSYQGPGETEAFF. The CDR3 DNA reads TGTGCCAGCAGCTACCAGGGCCCGGGGGAGACTGAAGCTTTCTTT. This sequence joins TRBV21-1 and TRBJ1-1. TRBV21-1 is reported as a pseudogene. The CDR3 loop spans 15 amino acids.

CDR3 nucleotide sequence: TGTGCCAGCAAACAGGGGGCAAACACAGATACGCAGTATTTT. Translating it yields CASKQGANTDTQYF. The chain employs TRBV28 and TRBJ2-3, with 9 bases that match TRBD1. The CDR3 spans 14 residues. V was clipped by 7 bases and J by 2 bases; unmatched bases: 4. Germline-derived CDR1 and CDR2 are MDHEN and SYDVKM.

J is TRBJ1-2 and V is TRBV5-4, with D possibly matching TRBD1 (5 bases). Germline V gene lookup returns CDR1 SGHNT and CDR2 YYREEE (reference sequence). The CDR3 extends over 17 amino acids. V was cut by 3 bases and J by 8 bases, with 26 bases left in between. CDR3 region: CASSSSIPDSGWGGYTF. For the CDR3, the DNA is TGTGCCAGCAGCTCCTCTATCCCCGACAGCGGTTGGGGAGGCTACACCTTC.

The V gene is TRBV9, the J gene TRBJ1-1; 7 bases are a match to TRBD1. Germline trimming cut 0 bases from V and 0 bases from J; bases unmatched to any gene: 8. This CDR3 has 17 amino acids. Germline V gives CDR1 SGDLS, CDR2 YYNGEE. The CDR3 spells CASSVGHRGGVNTEAFF. The CDR3 region has the DNA TGTGCCAGCAGCGTAGGCCACAGGGGCGGGGTGAACACTGAAGCTTTCTTT.